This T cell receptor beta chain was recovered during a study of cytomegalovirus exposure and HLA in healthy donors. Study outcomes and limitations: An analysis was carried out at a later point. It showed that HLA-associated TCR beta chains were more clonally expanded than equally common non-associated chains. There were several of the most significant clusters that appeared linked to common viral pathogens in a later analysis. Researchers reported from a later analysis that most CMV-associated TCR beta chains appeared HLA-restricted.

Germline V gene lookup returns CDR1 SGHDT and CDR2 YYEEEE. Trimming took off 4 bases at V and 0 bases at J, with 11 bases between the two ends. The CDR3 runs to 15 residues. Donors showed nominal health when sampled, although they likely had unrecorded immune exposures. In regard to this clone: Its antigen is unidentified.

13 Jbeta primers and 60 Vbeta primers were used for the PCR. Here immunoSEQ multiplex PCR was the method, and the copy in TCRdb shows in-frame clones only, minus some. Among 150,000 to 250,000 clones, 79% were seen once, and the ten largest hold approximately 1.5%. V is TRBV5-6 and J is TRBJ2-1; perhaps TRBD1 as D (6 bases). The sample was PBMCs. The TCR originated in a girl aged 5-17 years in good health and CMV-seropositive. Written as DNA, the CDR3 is TGTGCCAGCAGCGCCCAGGGGTACTCCTACAATGAGCAGTTCTTC. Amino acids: CASSAQGYSYNEQFF.